This is a list of T cell receptor beta chains from one sample in a study of tumor-infiltrating lymphocytes in primary liver carcinoma. TCRdb recomputed calls from the multiplex PCR reads with MiXCR, one row per CDR3 protein. The sample shows approximately 300,000 distinct CDR3 sequences, roughly two thirds of them seen only once. Source material: peripheral blood. These receptors were obtained from a man in his forties or fifties with primary liver carcinoma and hepatitis B virus infection. CDR3s leave out the opening cysteine and the closing phenylalanine or tryptophan.

V gene,J gene,CDR3 protein
TRBV29-1,TRBJ2-5,SVESTRRQTQY
TRBV5-1,TRBJ1-2,ASSLAGDTFNYGYT
TRBV12-3/TRBV12-4,TRBJ2-7,ASSFGHAYEQY
TRBV7-8,TRBJ2-3,ASSVGTRTDTQY
TRBV5-1,TRBJ2-3,VSSLDLGQADTQY
TRBV30,TRBJ2-5,AWRREETQY
TRBV7-9,TRBJ1-1,ASSGGLLTEAF
TRBV6-2/TRBV6-3,TRBJ2-7,ASSYSGTADQY
TRBV28,TRBJ1-5,ASSSRGQPQR
TRBV28,TRBJ1-1,ASTRGGMNTEAF
TRBV12-3/TRBV12-4,TRBJ2-2,ASSLGHATGGLF
TRBV6-1,TRBJ2-1,ASSQETGTSSYNEQF
TRBV5-1,TRBJ1-3,ASNFDGDSGNTIY
TRBV29-1,TRBJ1-2,SVAYTGTGGLGYT
TRBV11-2,TRBJ1-1,ASSLRDRGNTEAF
TRBV11-2,.,ASSIRQGAEQF
TRBV5-1,TRBJ1-2,ASSPWTGGDGYT
TRBV4-1,TRBJ1-1,ASSQGAGGRDIEAF
TRBV28,TRBJ2-5,ASRGRTRSAETQY
TRBV5-4,TRBJ1-1,ASSGRHGNTEAF
TRBV28,TRBJ2-7,ASSPGASGAYEQC
TRBV11-1,TRBJ2-1,ASSSLQESSYNEQL
TRBV23-1,TRBJ2-2,ASSRPATGWTGELF